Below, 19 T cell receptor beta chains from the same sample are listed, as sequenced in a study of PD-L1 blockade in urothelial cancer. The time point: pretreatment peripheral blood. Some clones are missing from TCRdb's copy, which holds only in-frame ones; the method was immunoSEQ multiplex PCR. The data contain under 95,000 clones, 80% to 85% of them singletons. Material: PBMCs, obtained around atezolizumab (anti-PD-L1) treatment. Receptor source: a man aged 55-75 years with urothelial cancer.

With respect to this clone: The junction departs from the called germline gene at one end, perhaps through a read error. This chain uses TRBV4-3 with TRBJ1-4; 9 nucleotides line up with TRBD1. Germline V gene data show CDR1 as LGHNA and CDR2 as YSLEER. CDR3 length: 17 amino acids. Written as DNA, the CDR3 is TGCGCCAGCAGTCAAGGGGACAGGGATCTACTAGATGAAAAACTGTTTTTT. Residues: CASSQGDRDLLDEKLFF.

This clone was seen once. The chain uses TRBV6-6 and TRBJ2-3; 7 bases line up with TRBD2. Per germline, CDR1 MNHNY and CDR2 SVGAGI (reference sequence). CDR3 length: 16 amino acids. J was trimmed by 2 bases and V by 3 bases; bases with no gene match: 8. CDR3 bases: TGTGCCAGCAGTTATTCAGGACGGGACTACACAGATACGCAGTATTTT. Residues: CASSYSGRDYTDTQYF.

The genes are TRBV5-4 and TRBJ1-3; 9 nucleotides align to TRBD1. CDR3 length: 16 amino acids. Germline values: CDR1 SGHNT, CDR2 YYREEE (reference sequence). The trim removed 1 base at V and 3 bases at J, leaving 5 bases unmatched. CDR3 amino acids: CASSLSGTGYGNTIYF. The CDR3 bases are TGTGCCAGCAGCTTGTCCGGGACAGGGTATGGAAACACCATATATTTT.

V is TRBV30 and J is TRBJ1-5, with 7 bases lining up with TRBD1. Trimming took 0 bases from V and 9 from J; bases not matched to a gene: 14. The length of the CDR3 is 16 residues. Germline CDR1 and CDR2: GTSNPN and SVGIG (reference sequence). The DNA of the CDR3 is TGTGCCTGGAGTGTACGACAGGGCCCTGCTTCGTGGCCCCAGCATTTT. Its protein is CAWSVRQGPASWPQHF.

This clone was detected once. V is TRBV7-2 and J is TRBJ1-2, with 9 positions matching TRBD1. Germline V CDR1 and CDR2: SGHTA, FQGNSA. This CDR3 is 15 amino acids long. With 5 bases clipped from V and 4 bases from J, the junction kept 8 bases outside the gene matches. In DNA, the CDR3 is TGTGCCAGCAGCCCTCGGACAGGGGCAGGCTATGGCTACACCTTC. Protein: CASSPRTGAGYGYTF.

The CDR3 sequence is CASSPHNERNTEAFF. CDR3 bases: TGTGCCAGCTCACCCCATAATGAGAGGAACACTGAAGCTTTCTTT. This sequence joins TRBV18 and TRBJ1-1; D unresolved. This CDR3 comprises 15 residues. Germline V CDR1 and CDR2: KGHSH, LQKENI. Between the trimmed V and J ends, which lost 3 bases and 1 base, there was a span of 12 bases.

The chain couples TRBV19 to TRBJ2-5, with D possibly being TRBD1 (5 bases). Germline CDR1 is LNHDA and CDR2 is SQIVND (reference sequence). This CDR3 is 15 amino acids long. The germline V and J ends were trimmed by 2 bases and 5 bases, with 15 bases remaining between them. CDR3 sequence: CASSIRAGPVETQYF. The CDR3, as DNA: TGTGCCAGTAGTATAAGGGCAGGGCCTGTCGAGACCCAGTACTTC.

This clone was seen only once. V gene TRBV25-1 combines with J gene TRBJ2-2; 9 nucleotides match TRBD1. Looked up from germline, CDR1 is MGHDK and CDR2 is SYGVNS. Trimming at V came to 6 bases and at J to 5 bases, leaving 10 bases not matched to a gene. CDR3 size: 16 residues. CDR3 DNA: TGTGCCAGCAGAGAACAGGGGGCTTACACAACCGGGGAGCTGTTTTTT. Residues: CASREQGAYTTGELFF.

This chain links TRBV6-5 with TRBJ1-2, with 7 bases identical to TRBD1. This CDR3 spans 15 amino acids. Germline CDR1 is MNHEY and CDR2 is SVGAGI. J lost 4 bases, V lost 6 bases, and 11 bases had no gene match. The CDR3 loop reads CASSRGQLNVYGYTF. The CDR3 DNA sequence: TGTGCCAGCAGCCGGGGACAGCTGAACGTCTATGGCTACACCTTC.

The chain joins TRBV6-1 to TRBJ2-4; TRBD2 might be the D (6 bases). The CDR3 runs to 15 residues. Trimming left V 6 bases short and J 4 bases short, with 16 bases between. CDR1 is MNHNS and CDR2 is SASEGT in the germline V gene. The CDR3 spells CASSSGPPGKNIQYF. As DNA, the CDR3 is TGTGCCAGCAGCAGCGGGCCCCCGGGGAAAAACATTCAGTACTTC.

The chain's CDR3 is CASRPGGLALTEQYF. The CDR3 nucleotides are TGTGCCAGCAGACCTGGGGGACTAGCGTTGACCGAGCAGTACTTC. V is TRBV6-5 and J is TRBJ2-7, with 10 bases lining up with TRBD2. V was pared by 6 bases and J by 6 bases, with 11 bases of the junction left unmatched. The CDR3 loop spans 15 amino acids. In germline, CDR1 is MNHEY, CDR2 SVGAGI.

The CDR3 spells CASSLSASATYEQYF. The CDR3 bases are TGTGCCAGCAGCTTATCGGCTAGCGCGACCTACGAGCAGTACTTC. This rearrangement joins TRBV7-2 to TRBJ2-7; D may be TRBD2 (6 bases). Germline CDR1 SGHTA, CDR2 FQGNSA. The CDR3 extends over 15 amino acids. With 2 bases removed from V and 2 bases from J, the gap between germline ends came to 13 bases. Looking up the rest from reference TRBV7-2 and TRBJ2-7 gives the full variable domain: GAGVSQSPSNKVTEKGKDVELRCDPISGHTALYWYRQSLGQGLEFLIYFQGNSAPDKSGLPSDRFSAERTGGSVSTLTIQRTQQEDSAVYLCASSLSASATYEQYFGPGTRLTVT.

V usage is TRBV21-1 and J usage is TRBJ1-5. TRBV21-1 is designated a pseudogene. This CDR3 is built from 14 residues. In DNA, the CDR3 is TGTGCCAGCAGCAACTCCCCTCGCAATCAGCCCCAGCATTTT. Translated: CASSNSPRNQPQHF.

The CDR3 DNA reads TGTGCCAGCAGCCTTGCTTTTTCCGGCGAGCAGTACTTC. It codes for CASSLAFSGEQYF. V and J are TRBV5-4 and TRBJ2-7, with no clear D. This CDR3 contains 13 residues. CDR1 SGHNT and CDR2 YYREEE come from the germline V gene (reference sequence). V was clipped by 4 bases and J by 6 bases, with 14 bases between them.

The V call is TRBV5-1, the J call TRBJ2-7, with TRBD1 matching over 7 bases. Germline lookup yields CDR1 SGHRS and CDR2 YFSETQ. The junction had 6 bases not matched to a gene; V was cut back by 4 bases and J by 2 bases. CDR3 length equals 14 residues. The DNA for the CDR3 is TGCGCCAGCAGCGTCCAGGGACAGCCCTACGAGCAGTACTTC. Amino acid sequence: CASSVQGQPYEQYF. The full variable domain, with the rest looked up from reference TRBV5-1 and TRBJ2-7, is KAGVTQTPRYLIKTRGQQVTLSCSPISGHRSVSWYQQTPGQGLQFLFEYFSETQRNKGNFPGRFSGRQFSNSRSEMNVSTLELGDSALYLCASSVQGQPYEQYFGPGTRLTVT.

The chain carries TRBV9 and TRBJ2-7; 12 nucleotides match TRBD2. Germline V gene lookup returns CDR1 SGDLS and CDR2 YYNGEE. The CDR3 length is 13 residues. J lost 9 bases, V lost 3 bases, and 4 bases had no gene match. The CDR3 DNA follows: TGTGCCAGCAGCGAGACTAGCGGGAGAGTGCAGTACTTC. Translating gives CASSETSGRVQYF. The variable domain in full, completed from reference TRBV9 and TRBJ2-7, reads DSGVTQTPKHLITATGQRVTLRCSPRSGDLSVYWYQQSLDQGLQFLIQYYNGEERAKGNILERFSAQQFPDLHSELNLSSLELGDSALYFCASSETSGRVQYFGPGTRLTVT.

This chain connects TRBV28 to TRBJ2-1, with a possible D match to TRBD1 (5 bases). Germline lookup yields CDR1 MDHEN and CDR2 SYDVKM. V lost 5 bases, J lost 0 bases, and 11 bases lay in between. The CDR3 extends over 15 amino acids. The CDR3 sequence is CASSVADSSYNEQFF. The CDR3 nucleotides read TGTGCCAGCAGTGTAGCTGACAGCTCCTACAATGAGCAGTTCTTC. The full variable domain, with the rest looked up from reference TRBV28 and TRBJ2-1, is DVKVTQSSRYLVKRTGEKVFLECVQDMDHENMFWYRQDPGLGLRLIYFSYDVKMKEKGDIPEGYSVSREKKERFSLILESASTNQTSMYLCASSVADSSYNEQFFGPGTRLTVL.

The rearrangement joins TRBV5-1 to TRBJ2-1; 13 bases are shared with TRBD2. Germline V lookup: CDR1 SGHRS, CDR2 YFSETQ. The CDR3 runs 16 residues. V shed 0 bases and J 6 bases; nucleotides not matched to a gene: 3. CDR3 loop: CASSLDTSGRANEQFF. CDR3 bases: TGCGCCAGCAGCTTGGATACTAGCGGGAGGGCCAATGAGCAGTTCTTC.

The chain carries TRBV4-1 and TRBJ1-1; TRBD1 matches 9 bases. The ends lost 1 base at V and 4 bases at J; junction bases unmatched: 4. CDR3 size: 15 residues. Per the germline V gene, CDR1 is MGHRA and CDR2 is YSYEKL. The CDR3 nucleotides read TGCGCCAGCAGCCAAGTTCTGACAGGGGGCACTGAAGCTTTCTTT. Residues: CASSQVLTGGTEAFF.